The entry below describes one TCR beta chain. This record belongs to a study of blood T cell repertoires in COVID-19. The wider study: Recovery meant two consecutive negative NP/OP PCR tests, professional clearance, or resolved symptoms. Samples of COVID-19 (acute and convalescent) were obtained from the United States, Italy and Spain.

CDR1 and CDR2 (germline): LGHNA, YNFKEQ. CDR3 size: 14 residues. Trimming cost V 3 bases and J 4 bases; bases outside gene matches: 6. Individuals drawn from approximately 26 US areas were roughly 18 to 100 years old. Produced via immunoSEQ multiplex PCR; TCRdb's table is partial and in-frame only. The sample shows roughly 150,000 clones, around 80% of them seen only once. The sequence was collected from a woman in her seventies in a cohort exposed to, infected with or recovered from COVID-19 (not recorded which). The sample was PBMCs or T cells enriched from blood (not recorded which). The chain has TRBV4-2 and TRBJ2-7; TRBD2 matches 7 bases. The CDR3 spells CASSQGGRLYEQYF. The DNA for the CDR3 is TGTGCCAGCAGCCAGGGAGGGCGACTTTACGAGCAGTACTTC.